Below are 2 T cell receptor beta chains sequenced from a single sample in a study of T cells in Graves' hyperthyroidism and ophthalmopathy. RNA transcripts provided the source from which TCR beta CDR3 regions were amplified. Using the HTBI primer set, a first-round RT-PCR was run on the TCR CDR3. TCRdb fed the multiplex PCR reads into MiXCR, producing one record per CDR3 protein. The sample lists around 700,000 distinct CDR3 sequences; approximately 19% were seen once. The source material was blood. The receptor source for this set is a woman aged 45-65 years with Graves' hyperthyroidism that later progressed to Graves' ophthalmopathy.

This clonotype was counted between two and nine times. The chain couples TRBV20-1 to TRBJ2-2; maybe TRBD1 (5 bases). The CDR3 is 15 amino acids. The germline CDR1 and CDR2 sequences are DFQATT and SNEGSKA (reference sequence). The V end lost 6 bases, the J end lost 3 bases, and 17 bases lay between the germline ends. CDR3 nucleotide sequence: TGCAGTGCCGCTCCAGCGACAGTCTACACCGGGGAGCTGTTTTTT. It specifies CSAAPATVYTGELFF.

This clonotype was counted only a few times. The V and J genes are TRBV19 and TRBJ1-6; 7 bases fit TRBD1. Germline V CDR1 and CDR2: LNHDA, SQIVND (reference sequence). J gave up 3 bases and V 7 bases, and 3 bases lay outside the gene matches. The CDR3 is 14 amino acids. The CDR3 DNA is TGTGCCAGTAAAGGGGGCCTCTATAATTCACCCCTCCACTTT. Its protein product is CASKGGLYNSPLHF.